This passage covers 5 T cell receptor beta chains from one sample sequenced in a study of cytomegalovirus exposure and HLA in healthy donors. Only in-frame clones appear in the TCRdb table, and some are missing; sequencing was by immunoSEQ multiplex PCR. The sample has about 130,000 clones, roughly 79% seen once. The sequenced material came from PBMCs. All receptors come from a young man in good health and CMV-seropositive.

The V call is TRBV7-9, the J call TRBJ1-1; D is perhaps TRBD1 (6 bases). The CDR3 has 13 amino acids. CDR1 SEHNR and CDR2 FQNEAQ come from the germline V gene (reference sequence). Trimming pared 3 bases from V and 6 bases from J, leaving 11 bases between. The DNA for the CDR3 is TGTGCCAGCAGCTTTGCGGGGGGCGCTGAAGCTTTCTTT. Protein: CASSFAGGAEAFF.

The rearrangement joins TRBV7-2 to TRBJ1-6; 10 positions match TRBD1. This CDR3 spans 16 amino acids. Germline V gene sequence: CDR1 SGHTA, CDR2 FQGNSA. Trimming cost V 1 base and J 14 bases; bases outside gene matches: 11. CDR3 DNA: TGTGCCAGCAGCTTAGAGGCGGGACAGGGGACCTCATCCCTCCACTTT. Its protein product is CASSLEAGQGTSSLHF.

The V call is TRBV19, the J call TRBJ1-4; unclear D gene. This CDR3 spans 14 amino acids. Trimming took 2 bases from V and 4 from J, leaving 8 bases between them. CDR1 LNHDA and CDR2 SQIVND come from the germline V gene (reference sequence). The CDR3 region is CASSIRQVNEKLFF. For the CDR3, the DNA is TGTGCCAGTAGTATAAGGCAGGTTAATGAAAAACTGTTTTTT.

The chain has TRBV7-9 and TRBJ1-3; no reliable D call. This CDR3 comprises 17 residues. V lost 4 bases and J lost 0, with 16 bases in between. Looked up from germline, CDR1 is SEHNR and CDR2 is FQNEAQ (reference sequence). CDR3 sequence reads: CASSSPADDYSGNTIYF. The CDR3 region has the DNA TGTGCCAGCAGCTCTCCGGCAGACGACTACTCTGGAAACACCATATATTTT.

The chain links TRBV6-6 to TRBJ1-1, with D uncertain. Germline CDR1 reads MNHNY; CDR2 reads SVGAGI (reference sequence). The CDR3 is 13 amino acids. V lost 0 bases and J 7 bases, leaving 9 bases between the germline ends. The CDR3 here is CASSYSRVSEAFF. The DNA of the CDR3 is TGTGCCAGCAGTTACTCGCGGGTGAGTGAAGCTTTCTTT.